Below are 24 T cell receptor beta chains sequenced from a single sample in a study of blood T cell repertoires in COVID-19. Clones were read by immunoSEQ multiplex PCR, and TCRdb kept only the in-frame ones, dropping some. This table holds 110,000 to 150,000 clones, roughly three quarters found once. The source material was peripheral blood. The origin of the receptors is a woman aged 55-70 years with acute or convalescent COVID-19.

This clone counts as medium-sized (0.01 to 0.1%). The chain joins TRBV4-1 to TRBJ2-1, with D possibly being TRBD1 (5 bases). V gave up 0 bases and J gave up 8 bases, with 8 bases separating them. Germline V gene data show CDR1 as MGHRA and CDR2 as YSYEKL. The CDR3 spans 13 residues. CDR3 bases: TGCGCCAGCAGCCAAGAGGGGCGGTATGAGCAGTTCTTC. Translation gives CASSQEGRYEQFF.

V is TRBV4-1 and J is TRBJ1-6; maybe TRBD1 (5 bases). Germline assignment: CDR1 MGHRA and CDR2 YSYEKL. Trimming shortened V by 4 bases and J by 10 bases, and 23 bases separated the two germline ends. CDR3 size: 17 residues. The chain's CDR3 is CASSLLASAGSSSPLHF. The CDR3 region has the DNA TGCGCCAGCAGCCTTTTAGCATCGGCAGGGTCTTCCTCACCCCTCCACTTT.

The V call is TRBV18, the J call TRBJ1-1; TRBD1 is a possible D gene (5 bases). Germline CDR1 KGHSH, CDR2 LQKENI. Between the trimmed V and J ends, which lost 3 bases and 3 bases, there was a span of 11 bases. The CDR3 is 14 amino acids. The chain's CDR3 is CASSPVGGYTEAFF. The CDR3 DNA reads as TGTGCCAGCTCACCGGTCGGGGGATACACTGAAGCTTTCTTT. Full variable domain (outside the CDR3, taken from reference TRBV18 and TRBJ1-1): NAGVMQNPRHLVRRRGQEARLRCSPMKGHSHVYWYRQLPEEGLKFMVYLQKENIIDESGMPKERFSAEFPKEGPSILRIQQVVRGDSAAYFCASSPVGGYTEAFFGQGTRLTVV.

The chain's CDR3 is CASSIGSYEQYF. CDR3 nucleotide sequence: TGTGCCAGCAGTATCGGTTCCTACGAGCAGTACTTC. This chain joins TRBV6-6 and TRBJ2-7; D is ambiguous. Trimming took 5 bases from V and 1 from J, leaving 6 bases between them. There are 12 residues in the CDR3. Germline V gene lookup returns CDR1 MNHNY and CDR2 SVGAGI (reference sequence).

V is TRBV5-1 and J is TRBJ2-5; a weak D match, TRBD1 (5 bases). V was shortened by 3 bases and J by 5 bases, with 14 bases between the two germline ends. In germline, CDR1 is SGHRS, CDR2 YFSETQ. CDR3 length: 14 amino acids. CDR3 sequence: CASSSAQGWETQYF. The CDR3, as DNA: TGCGCCAGCAGCTCGGCCCAGGGCTGGGAGACCCAGTACTTC.

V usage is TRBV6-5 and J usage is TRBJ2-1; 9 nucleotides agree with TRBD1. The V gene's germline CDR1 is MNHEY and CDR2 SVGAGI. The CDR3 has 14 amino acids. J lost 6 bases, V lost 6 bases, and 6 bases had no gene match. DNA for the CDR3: TGTGCCAGCAGAGACGGACAGGGGAGCAATGAGCAGTTCTTC. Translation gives CASRDGQGSNEQFF.

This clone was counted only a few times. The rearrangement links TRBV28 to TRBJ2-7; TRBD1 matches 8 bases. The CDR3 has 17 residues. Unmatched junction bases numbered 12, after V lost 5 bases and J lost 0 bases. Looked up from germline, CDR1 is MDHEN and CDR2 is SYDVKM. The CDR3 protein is CASSGDRKRGISYEQYF. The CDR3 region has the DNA TGTGCCAGCAGTGGGGACAGGAAACGGGGTATCTCCTACGAGCAGTACTTC. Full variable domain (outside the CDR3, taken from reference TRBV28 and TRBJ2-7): DVKVTQSSRYLVKRTGEKVFLECVQDMDHENMFWYRQDPGLGLRLIYFSYDVKMKEKGDIPEGYSVSREKKERFSLILESASTNQTSMYLCASSGDRKRGISYEQYFGPGTRLTVT.

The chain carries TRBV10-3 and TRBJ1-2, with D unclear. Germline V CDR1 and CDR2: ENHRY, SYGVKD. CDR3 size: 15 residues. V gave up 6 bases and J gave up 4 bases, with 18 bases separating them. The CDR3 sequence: CAISPQTAAGYGYTF. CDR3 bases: TGTGCCATCAGCCCCCAAACTGCGGCGGGCTATGGCTACACCTTC.

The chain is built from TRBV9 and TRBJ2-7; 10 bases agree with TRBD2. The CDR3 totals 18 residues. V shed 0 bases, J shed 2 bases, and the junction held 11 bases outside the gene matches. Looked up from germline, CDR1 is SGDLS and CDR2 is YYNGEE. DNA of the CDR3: TGTGCCAGCAGCGTAGGGGCTAGCGGGAGCCTCCCAACCTACGAGCAGTACTTC. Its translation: CASSVGASGSLPTYEQYF.

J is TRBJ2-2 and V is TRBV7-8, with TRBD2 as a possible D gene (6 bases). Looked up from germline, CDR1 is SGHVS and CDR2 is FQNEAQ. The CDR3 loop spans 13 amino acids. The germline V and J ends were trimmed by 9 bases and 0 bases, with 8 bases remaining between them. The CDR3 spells CASRGTNTGELFF. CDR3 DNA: TGTGCCAGTCGGGGGACGAACACCGGGGAGCTGTTTTTT. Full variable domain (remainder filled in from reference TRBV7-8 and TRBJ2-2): GAGVSQSPRYKVAKRGQDVALRCDPISGHVSLFWYQQALGQGPEFLTYFQNEAQLDKSGLPSDRFFAERPEGSVSTLKIQRTQQEDSAVYLCASRGTNTGELFFGEGSRLTVL.

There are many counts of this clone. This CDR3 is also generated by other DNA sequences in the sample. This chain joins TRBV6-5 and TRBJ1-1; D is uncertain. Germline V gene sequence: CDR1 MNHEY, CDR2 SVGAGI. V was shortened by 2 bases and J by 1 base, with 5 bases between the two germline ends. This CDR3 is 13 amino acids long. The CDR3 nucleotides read TGTGCCAGCAGTTACGAGGAGAACACTGAAGCTTTCTTT. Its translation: CASSYEENTEAFF.

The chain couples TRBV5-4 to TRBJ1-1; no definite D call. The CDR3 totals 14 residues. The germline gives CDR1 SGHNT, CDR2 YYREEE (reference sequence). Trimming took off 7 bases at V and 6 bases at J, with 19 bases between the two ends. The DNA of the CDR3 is TGTGCCAGCGCTCCATATGGATCGAGCGCTGAAGCTTTCTTT. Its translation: CASAPYGSSAEAFF.

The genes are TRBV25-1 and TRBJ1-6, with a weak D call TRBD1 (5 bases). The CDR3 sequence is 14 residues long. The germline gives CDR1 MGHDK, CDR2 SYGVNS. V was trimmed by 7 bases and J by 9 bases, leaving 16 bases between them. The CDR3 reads CASNSPGLFSPLHF. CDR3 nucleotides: TGTGCCAGCAACTCGCCAGGGCTTTTTTCACCCCTCCACTTT.

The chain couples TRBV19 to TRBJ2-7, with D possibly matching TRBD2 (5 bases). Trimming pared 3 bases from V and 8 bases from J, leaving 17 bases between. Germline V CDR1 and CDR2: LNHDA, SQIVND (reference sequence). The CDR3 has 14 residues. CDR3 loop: CASSIGGSSEKQYF. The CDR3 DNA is TGTGCCAGTAGTATTGGTGGGAGCTCTGAGAAGCAGTACTTC.

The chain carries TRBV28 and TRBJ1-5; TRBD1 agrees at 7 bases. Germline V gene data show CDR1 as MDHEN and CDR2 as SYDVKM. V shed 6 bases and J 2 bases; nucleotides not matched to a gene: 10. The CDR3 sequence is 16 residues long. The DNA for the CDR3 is TGTGCCAGCAGCCGGGCGACAGGGAGTGGCAATCAGCCCCAGCATTTT. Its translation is CASSRATGSGNQPQHF.

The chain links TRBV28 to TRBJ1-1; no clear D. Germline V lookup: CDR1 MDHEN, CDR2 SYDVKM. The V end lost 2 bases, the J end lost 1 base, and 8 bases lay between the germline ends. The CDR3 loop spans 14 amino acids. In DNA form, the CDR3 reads TGTGCCAGCAGTTTAGGCGGCCCGAACACTGAAGCTTTCTTT. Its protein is CASSLGGPNTEAFF. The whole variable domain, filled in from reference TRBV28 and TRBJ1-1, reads DVKVTQSSRYLVKRTGEKVFLECVQDMDHENMFWYRQDPGLGLRLIYFSYDVKMKEKGDIPEGYSVSREKKERFSLILESASTNQTSMYLCASSLGGPNTEAFFGQGTRLTVV.

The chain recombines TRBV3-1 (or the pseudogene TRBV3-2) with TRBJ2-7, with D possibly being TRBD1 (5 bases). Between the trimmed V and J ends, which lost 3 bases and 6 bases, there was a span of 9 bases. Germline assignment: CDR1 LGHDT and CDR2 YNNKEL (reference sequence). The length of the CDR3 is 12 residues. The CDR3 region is CASSHRQIEQYF. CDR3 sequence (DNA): TGTGCCAGCAGCCACAGACAGATCGAGCAGTACTTC.

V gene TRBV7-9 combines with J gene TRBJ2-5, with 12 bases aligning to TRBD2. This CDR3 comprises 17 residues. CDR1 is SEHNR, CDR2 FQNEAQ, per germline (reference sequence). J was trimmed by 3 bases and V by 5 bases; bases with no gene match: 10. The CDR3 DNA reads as TGTGCCAGCAGCCTGCGACTAGCGGGAGAAGAGAAAGAGACCCAGTACTTC. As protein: CASSLRLAGEEKETQYF.

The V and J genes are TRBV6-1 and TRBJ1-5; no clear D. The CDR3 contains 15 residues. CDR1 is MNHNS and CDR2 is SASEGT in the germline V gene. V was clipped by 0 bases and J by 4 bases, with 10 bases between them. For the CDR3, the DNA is TGTGCCAGCAGTGAAGCAGAGGGAGAGAATCAGCCCCAGCATTTT. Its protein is CASSEAEGENQPQHF.

The CDR3 nucleotides read TGTGCCAGCAGTCCGACCGGGACAGGTTACAATGAGCAGTTCTTC. It yields the protein CASSPTGTGYNEQFF. The chain joins TRBV28 to TRBJ2-1; 8 positions agree with TRBD1. Germline values: CDR1 MDHEN, CDR2 SYDVKM. CDR3 size: 15 residues. Germline trimming cut 5 bases from V and 4 bases from J; bases unmatched to any gene: 7.

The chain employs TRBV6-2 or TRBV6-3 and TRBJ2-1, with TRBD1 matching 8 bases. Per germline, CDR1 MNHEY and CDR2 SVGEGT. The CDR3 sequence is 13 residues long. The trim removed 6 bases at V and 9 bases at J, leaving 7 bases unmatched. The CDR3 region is CASSRDRRSEQFF. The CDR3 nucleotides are TGTGCCAGCAGCCGGGACAGGAGAAGTGAGCAGTTCTTC.

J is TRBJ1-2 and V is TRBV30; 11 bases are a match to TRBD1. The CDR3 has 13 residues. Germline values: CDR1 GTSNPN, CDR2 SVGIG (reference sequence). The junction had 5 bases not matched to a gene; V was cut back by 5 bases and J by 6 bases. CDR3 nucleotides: TGTGCCTGGGAGGACAGGGGGCCGGATGGCTACACCTTC. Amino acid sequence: CAWEDRGPDGYTF.

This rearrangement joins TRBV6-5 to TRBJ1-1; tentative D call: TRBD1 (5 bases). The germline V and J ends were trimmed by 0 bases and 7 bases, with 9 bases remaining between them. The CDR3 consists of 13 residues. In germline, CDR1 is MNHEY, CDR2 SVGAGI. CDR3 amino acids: CASSYSWGGEAFF. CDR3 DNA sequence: TGTGCCAGCAGTTACTCATGGGGGGGTGAAGCTTTCTTT.

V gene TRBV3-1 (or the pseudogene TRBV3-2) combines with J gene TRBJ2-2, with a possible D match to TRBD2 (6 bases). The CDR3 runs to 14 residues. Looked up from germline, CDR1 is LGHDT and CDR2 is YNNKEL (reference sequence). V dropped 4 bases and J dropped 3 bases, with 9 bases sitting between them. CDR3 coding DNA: TGTGCCAGCAGCCCCGGGACTTACACCGGGGAGCTGTTTTTT. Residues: CASSPGTYTGELFF.